These T cell receptor beta chains were read from a single sample in a study of regulatory T cells in long-lasting Graves disease. TCRdb reprocessed the multiplex PCR reads with MiXCR, giving one entry per CDR3 protein. Seen here are roughly 440,000 distinct CDR3 sequences, roughly 15% observed once, and the top ten hold about 23%. This sample was shared with a second study, whose subject was T cells in Graves' hyperthyroidism and ophthalmopathy.

Sequencing used peripheral blood mononuclear cells (PBMCs), obtained at new diagnosis, from a patient treated with antithyroid drugs. The receptors shown here come from a woman between 18 and 29 years old with Graves disease. The CDR3 runs from the conserved cysteine through the conserved F or W. D genes are given only for firm matches. Only some rows state a clone size, as once, few, many or a class for expanded clones.

d_call j_call v_call clone_size cdr3_aa cdr3_nt
- TRBJ2-4 TRBV2 many CASSEVMMRGNIQYF TGTGCCAGCAGTGAAGTTATGATGAGGGGAAACATTCAGTACTTC
- TRBJ2-7 TRBV3-1 - CASRGVGVSHEQYF TGTGCCAGCAGAGGGGTCGGGGTTTCTCACGAGCAGTACTTC
TRBD2 TRBJ2-7 TRBV7-8 few CASSPRTSGIYEQYF TGTGCCAGCAGCCCCCGGACTAGCGGGATCTACGAGCAGTACTTC
- TRBJ2-2 TRBV19 many CASNRRGLANTGELFF TGTGCCAGTAACCGGAGGGGGCTAGCGAACACCGGGGAGCTGTTTTTT
TRBD2 TRBJ2-1 TRBV19 - CASSWPGGYNEQFF TGTGCCAGTAGTTGGCCGGGAGGGTACAATGAGCAGTTCTTC
- TRBJ1-2 TRBV3-1 - CASSRGGYGYTF TGTGCCAGCTCCAGGGGAGGCTATGGCTACACCTTC
- TRBJ2-2 TRBV9 - CASSVGGQNTGELFF TGTGCCAGCAGCGTAGGAGGCCAAAACACCGGGGAGCTGTTTTTT
TRBD2 TRBJ2-7 TRBV27 many CASSRRGGSYEQYF TGTGCCAGCAGTAGGCGCGGGGGGTCCTACGAGCAGTACTTC
TRBD2 TRBJ2-7 TRBV28 many CASSLLLAGDEQYF TGTGCCAGCAGTTTACTACTAGCGGGAGACGAGCAGTACTTC
- TRBJ2-7 TRBV5-1 many CASSLGYGAGTYEQYF TGCGCCAGCAGCTTGGGGTACGGGGCGGGAACCTACGAGCAGTACTTC
- TRBJ2-3 TRBV5-6 many CASSLVGNTQYF TGTGCCAGCAGCCTGGTGGGGAATACGCAGTATTTT
TRBD2 TRBJ2-7 TRBV28 many CASSSSSGSYHEQYF TGTGCCAGCAGTTCCTCTAGCGGGAGTTACCACGAGCAGTACTTC
TRBD2 TRBJ2-7 TRBV11-2 many CASSARLAGGYSYEQYF TGTGCCAGCAGCGCTAGACTAGCGGGAGGATACTCCTACGAGCAGTACTTC
TRBD1 TRBJ2-7 TRBV30 few CAWSALTGEQYF TGTGCCTGGAGTGCACTCACAGGGGAACAGTACTTC
- TRBJ2-7 TRBV4-1 many CASSQDAGRRSYEQYF TGCGCCAGCAGCCAAGATGCGGGACGACGATCTTACGAGCAGTACTTC
- TRBJ2-7 TRBV27 few CASSPDLGYEQYF TGTGCCAGCAGTCCCGACCTCGGGTACGAGCAGTACTTC
- TRBJ2-3 TRBV9 few CASNGHEGLSTDTQYF TGTGCCAGCAACGGGCATGAGGGACTTAGCACAGATACGCAGTATTTT
TRBD2 TRBJ2-3 TRBV20-1 few CSARDPGPTSGRAVSYTQYF TGCAGTGCTAGAGATCCCGGGCCCACTAGCGGGAGGGCCGTTTCTTATACGCAGTATTTT
TRBD2 TRBJ2-1 TRBV5-1 many CASSLAGTSGRSSYNEQFF TGCGCCAGCAGCTTGGCGGGGACTAGCGGGAGGAGCTCCTACAATGAGCAGTTCTTC
- TRBJ2-1 TRBV2 many CASRTERDLPTNEQFF TGTGCCAGCAGGACTGAGAGGGACCTTCCCACCAATGAGCAGTTCTTC
TRBD1 TRBJ1-2 TRBV6-5 - CASSFQGAGGYTF TGTGCCAGCAGTTTTCAGGGGGCGGGTGGCTACACCTTC